Each of the 2 T cell receptor beta chains below was sequenced from the same sample in a study of T cells in localized non-small cell lung cancer. Assay used: immunoSEQ multiplex PCR; TCRdb lists only in-frame clones, some missing. The top ten hold approximately 30% of the sample, which has 10,000 to 15,000 clones, around four fifths seen once. This sample comprised peripheral blood, obtained before any cancer treatment. These receptors originate from a male donor at least 60 years old with stage I squamous cell lung carcinoma.

The CDR3 is CASSTQGGATNEKLFF. In nucleotides, the CDR3 is TGCGCCAGCAGCACCCAGGGCGGAGCAACTAATGAAAAACTGTTTTTT. The chain couples TRBV5-1 to TRBJ1-4; D is possibly TRBD1 (5 bases). Trimming cost V 4 bases and J 0 bases, with 13 bases left between them. The CDR3 extends over 16 amino acids. The germline CDR1 and CDR2 sequences are SGHRS and YFSETQ. The variable domain in full, completed from reference TRBV5-1 and TRBJ1-4, reads KAGVTQTPRYLIKTRGQQVTLSCSPISGHRSVSWYQQTPGQGLQFLFEYFSETQRNKGNFPGRFSGRQFSNSRSEMNVSTLELGDSALYLCASSTQGGATNEKLFFGSGTQLSVL.

The chain employs TRBV27 and TRBJ2-3, with TRBD2 matching over 11 bases. The V gene end was trimmed by 0 bases and the J gene end by 0 bases; junction bases not matched to a gene: 5. CDR3 length: 18 amino acids. The germline CDR1 and CDR2 sequences are MNHEY and SMNVEV (reference sequence). CDR3: CASSLSSWTSGSTDTQYF. CDR3 bases: TGTGCCAGCAGTTTATCGTCATGGACTAGCGGGAGCACAGATACGCAGTATTTT.